Given below is one TCR beta chain in context. No antigen is known for it. Each CDR3 protein is one row after TCRdb ran MiXCR on the 5' RACE reads. This repertoire shows approximately 290,000 distinct CDR3 sequences, around 20% found once; its top ten account for roughly 3.6%. The CDR3 sequence is 14 residues long. CDR1 is SGDLS, CDR2 YYNGEE, per germline. The ends were cut back, 0 bases at V and 3 bases at J, with 10 bases in the middle. This record comes from a study of CD8 T cells in ankylosing spondylitis. The study's findings and limits: Reportedly, significant enrichment of disease-linked clones occurred in matched ankylosing spondylitis synovial fluid.

The rearrangement joins TRBV9 to TRBJ2-7, with D perhaps assigned TRBD1 or TRBD2 (5 bases each). This clonotype originated in a female donor with ankylosing spondylitis or in good health (not recorded which). Sequencing was done on a sample of blood, either unsorted or a sorted T cell fraction (not recorded which). The CDR3: CASSVGEGRYEQYF. DNA of the CDR3: TGTGCCAGCAGCGTAGGTGAGGGACGCTACGAGCAGTACTTC.